One and the same sample provided the 17 T cell receptor beta chains below, sequenced in a study of blood T cell repertoires in COVID-19. Assay: immunoSEQ multiplex PCR; the TCRdb copy retains only in-frame clones and omits some. This table holds about 200,000 clones, about 88% found once. Sequenced material: peripheral blood. These TCRs come from a man aged 18-30 years with active or convalescent COVID-19.

The chain recombines TRBV5-1 with TRBJ1-6; TRBD1 aligns across 7 bases. The trim removed 5 bases at V and 8 bases at J, leaving 4 bases unmatched. This CDR3 region has 13 residues. Per germline, CDR1 SGHRS and CDR2 YFSETQ. The CDR3 DNA sequence: TGCGCCAGCAGGTCAGGGGGTGATTCACCCCTCCACTTT. Protein: CASRSGGDSPLHF.

The chain links TRBV12-3 or TRBV12-4 to TRBJ2-1, with a weak D call TRBD2 (6 bases). This CDR3 is 13 amino acids long. Trimming left V 8 bases short and J 9 bases short, with 17 bases between. The CDR3 is CASSPSWGVEQFF. As DNA, the CDR3 is TGTGCCAGCTCTCCCTCTTGGGGGGTTGAGCAGTTCTTC.

This chain joins TRBV29-1 and TRBJ1-1; possible D gene TRBD1, 5 bases. The CDR3 spans 13 residues. The ends were cut back, 3 bases at V and 7 bases at J, with 15 bases in the middle. Looked up from germline, CDR1 is SQVTM and CDR2 is ANQGSEA. DNA for the CDR3: TGCAGCGTTGAGGGGCTAGGCACCTTTGAAGCTTTCTTT. Its translation is CSVEGLGTFEAFF.

The V call is TRBV3-1 (or the pseudogene TRBV3-2), the J call TRBJ2-2, with D perhaps matching TRBD2 (6 bases). The V end lost 1 base, the J end lost 5 bases, and 17 bases lay between the germline ends. The CDR3 is 17 amino acids. Germline lookup yields CDR1 LGHDT and CDR2 YNNKEL (reference sequence). The CDR3 sequence: CASSQVFVEGNTGELFF. The CDR3 bases are TGTGCCAGCAGCCAAGTTTTCGTGGAGGGTAATACCGGGGAGCTGTTTTTT.

The genes are TRBV6-1 and TRBJ2-5; 7 bases fit TRBD2. The germline V gene encodes CDR1 MNHNS and CDR2 SASEGT. With V trimmed by 3 bases and J by 2 bases, 6 bases remained unmatched. The CDR3 has 15 residues. CDR3: CASSDPGLPQETQYF. CDR3 DNA sequence: TGTGCCAGCAGTGACCCGGGACTACCACAAGAGACCCAGTACTTC.

V is TRBV27 and J is TRBJ2-2; possible D gene TRBD1, 6 bases. The CDR3 has 17 amino acids. V was clipped by 1 base and J by 4 bases, with 16 bases between them. Germline-derived CDR1 and CDR2 are MNHEY and SMNVEV (reference sequence). The CDR3 region is CASSLFGQGFGTGELFF. DNA of the CDR3: TGTGCCAGCAGTTTATTCGGGCAGGGGTTCGGCACCGGGGAGCTGTTTTTT.

The V gene is TRBV2, the J gene TRBJ2-5, with D possibly being TRBD1 (5 bases). Trimming removed 4 bases at V and 6 bases at J, with 12 bases between. The CDR3 runs 13 residues. CDR1 SNHLY and CDR2 FYNNEI come from the germline V gene. CDR3 loop: CASSGQGLKTQYF. CDR3 sequence (DNA): TGTGCCAGCAGTGGCCAGGGTTTAAAGACCCAGTACTTC.

V and J are TRBV7-2 and TRBJ1-4; 7 bases fit TRBD1. The CDR3 loop spans 15 amino acids. Germline CDR1 SGHTA, CDR2 FQGNSA. J was trimmed by 8 bases and V by 0 bases; bases with no gene match: 6. In nucleotides, the CDR3 is TGTGCCAGCAGCTTAGCAAACAGGGGTAGAGAAAAACTGTTTTTT. It yields the protein CASSLANRGREKLFF.

DNA for the CDR3: TGTGCCATCAGTGCAAATACAGGGGCTGGTTACAATGAGCAGTTCTTC. Protein sequence: CAISANTGAGYNEQFF. The chain recombines TRBV10-3 with TRBJ2-1; 7 bases align to TRBD1. Germline V CDR1 and CDR2: ENHRY, SYGVKD. V gave up 4 bases and J gave up 4 bases; unmatched junction bases: 10. The CDR3 has 16 amino acids.

A single count supports this clone. The CDR3 protein is CASSRLGSSTDTQYF. For the CDR3, the DNA is TGTGCCAGCAGTCGGCTGGGCAGCAGCACAGATACGCAGTATTTT. The chain links TRBV27 to TRBJ2-3; D unresolved. The CDR3 consists of 15 residues. Germline V lookup: CDR1 MNHEY, CDR2 SMNVEV (reference sequence). V was cut by 5 bases and J by 0 bases, with 12 bases left in between.

This rearrangement joins TRBV5-4 to TRBJ2-3, with 7 bases aligning to TRBD1. Trimming removed 0 bases from V and 6 bases from J; junction bases left unmatched: 10. Germline V gene lookup returns CDR1 SGHNT and CDR2 YYREEE (reference sequence). There are 16 residues in the CDR3. This CDR3 reads CASSLARGTVRDTQYF. The CDR3 DNA follows: TGTGCCAGCAGCTTGGCCCGTGGGACAGTAAGGGATACGCAGTATTTT.

V gene TRBV30 combines with J gene TRBJ1-1, with D possibly being TRBD1 (5 bases). The CDR3 spans 13 residues. CDR1 and CDR2 (germline): GTSNPN, SVGIG (reference sequence). The V and J ends lost 4 bases and 5 bases respectively, with 14 bases between them. The CDR3 is CAWMRGGRTEAFF. The CDR3 nucleotides are TGTGCCTGGATGCGGGGCGGGCGGACTGAAGCTTTCTTT.

The chain carries TRBV12-3 or TRBV12-4 and TRBJ1-5, with no clear D. This CDR3 comprises 13 residues. With 2 bases removed from V and 6 bases from J, the gap between germline ends came to 8 bases. The CDR3 sequence is CASSLKLGQPQHF. The CDR3 bases are TGTGCCAGCAGTTTAAAACTCGGTCAGCCCCAGCATTTT.

This clone has only one observation. The chain combines TRBV5-1 with TRBJ2-5; 9 bases line up with TRBD2. The CDR3 runs 15 residues. From germline, CDR1 is SGHRS and CDR2 YFSETQ. With V trimmed by 2 bases and J by 4 bases, 6 bases remained unmatched. CDR3 sequence (DNA): TGCGCCAGCAGCTTTCTAGCGGGGAGTATAGAGACCCAGTACTTC. Translated: CASSFLAGSIETQYF.

The chain combines TRBV19 with TRBJ2-7, with 8 bases lining up with TRBD1. This CDR3 is 14 amino acids long. V trimming: 8 bases; J trimming: 2 bases; junction bases outside the gene matches: 8. Germline-derived CDR1 and CDR2 are LNHDA and SQIVND (reference sequence). The CDR3 DNA is TGTGCCAGTGGGACTGGGACAGGAACCTACGAGCAGTACTTC. It encodes CASGTGTGTYEQYF.

Ten or more counts support this clone. The rearrangement uses TRBV6-4 and TRBJ2-7, with D perhaps TRBD2 (5 bases). V was shortened by 5 bases and J by 2 bases, with 13 bases between the two germline ends. The germline V gene encodes CDR1 MRHNA and CDR2 SNTAGT. The CDR3 extends over 14 amino acids. CDR3 amino acids: CASSKQDFTYEQYF. The CDR3 DNA reads TGTGCCAGCAGTAAGCAGGACTTCACCTACGAGCAGTACTTC.

The table lists this clone with a count of one. This chain links TRBV15 with TRBJ1-6; TRBD1 matches at 7 bases. Germline V lookup: CDR1 LNHNV, CDR2 YYDKDF (reference sequence). V lost 3 bases and J lost 5; bases outside the gene matches: 4. The CDR3 spans 15 residues. CDR3 region: CATSRRQGNNSPLHF. CDR3 sequence (DNA): TGTGCCACCAGCAGGAGACAGGGCAATAATTCACCCCTCCACTTT.